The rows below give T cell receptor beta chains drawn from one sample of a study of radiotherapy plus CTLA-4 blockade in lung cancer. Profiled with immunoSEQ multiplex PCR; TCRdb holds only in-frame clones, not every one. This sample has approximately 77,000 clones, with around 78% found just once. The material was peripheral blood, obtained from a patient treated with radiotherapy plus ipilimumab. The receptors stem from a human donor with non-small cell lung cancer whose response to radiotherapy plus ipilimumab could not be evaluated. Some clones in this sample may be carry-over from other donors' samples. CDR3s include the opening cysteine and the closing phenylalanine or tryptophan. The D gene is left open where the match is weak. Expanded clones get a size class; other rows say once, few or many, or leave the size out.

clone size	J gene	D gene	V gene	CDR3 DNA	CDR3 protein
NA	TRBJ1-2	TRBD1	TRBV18	TGTGCCAGCTCGACCGGGACAGGGTACGGCTACACCTTC	CASSTGTGYGYTF
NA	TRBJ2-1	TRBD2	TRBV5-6	TGTGCCAGCAGCTTACGGGTCGAGCGGGGACTACGTTTTCCACAGTTCTTC	CASSLRVERGLRFPQFF
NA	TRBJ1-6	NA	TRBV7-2	TGTGCCACGAGATCAGGGGCCAGCTCCTATAATTCACCCCTCCACTTT	CATRSGASSYNSPLHF
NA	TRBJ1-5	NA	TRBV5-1	TGCGCCAGCAGAAGAGATAGCAATCAGCCCCAGCATTTT	CASRRDSNQPQHF
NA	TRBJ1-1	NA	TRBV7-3	TGTGCCAGCAGCTTCCTTACCCAGGGTGGCACTGAAGCTTTCTTT	CASSFLTQGGTEAFF
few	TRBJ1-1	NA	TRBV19	TGTGCCAGTAGGACGGACACAACTCGAGAGACTGAAGCTTTCTTT	CASRTDTTRETEAFF
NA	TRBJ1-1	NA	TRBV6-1	TGTGCCAGCAGCGATTGGGGCCTCCGGTTT	CASSDWGLRF
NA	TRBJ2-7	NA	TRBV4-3	TGCGCCAGCAGCCAAGGGGAGCCGGGGTTGGGCTACGAGCAGTACTTC	CASSQGEPGLGYEQYF
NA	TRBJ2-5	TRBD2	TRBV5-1	TGCGCCAGCAGCTCCGGCGGGACTACCGCCCAAGAGACCCAGTACTTC	CASSSGGTTAQETQYF
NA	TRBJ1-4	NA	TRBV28	TGTGCCAGCGGTCCGGTTAACGAAAAACTGTTTTTT	CASGPVNEKLFF
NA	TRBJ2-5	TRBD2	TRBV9	TGTGCCAGCAGCGTCATCCGGGGAGGGGTAGAGACCCAGTACTTC	CASSVIRGGVETQYF
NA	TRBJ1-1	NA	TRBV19	TGTGCCAGTAGTATGGGGAGGGCAGGGCTGAGTGCTGAAGCTTTCTTT	CASSMGRAGLSAEAFF
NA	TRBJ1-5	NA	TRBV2	TGTGCCAGCAGTGGGGAGGCGGCGATCTCGCCCCAGCATTTT	CASSGEAAISPQHF
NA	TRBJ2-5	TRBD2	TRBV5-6	TGTGCCAGCAGCTCCGCTAGCGGGGGGGGAGAGACCCAGTACTTC	CASSSASGGGETQYF
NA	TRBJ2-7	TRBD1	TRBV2	TGTGCCAGCAGCACGAGACAGGGCTTCGTGAACGAGCAGTACTTC	CASSTRQGFVNEQYF
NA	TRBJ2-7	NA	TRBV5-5	TGTGCCAGCAGCTTGGCGGGGGGCCCCCTCTCCTACGAGCAGTACTTC	CASSLAGGPLSYEQYF
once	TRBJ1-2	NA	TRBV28	TGTGCCAGCAATCCAGGACAGCTTTATGGCTACACCTTC	CASNPGQLYGYTF
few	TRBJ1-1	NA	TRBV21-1	TGTGCCAGCAGCCTTAGCGGGGGACAGCGTGGGGACACTGAAGCTTTCTTT	CASSLSGGQRGDTEAFF
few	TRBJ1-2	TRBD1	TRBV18	TGTGCCAGCTCACCATCGGACAGGGATGTCGTCTCTGGCTACACCTTC	CASSPSDRDVVSGYTF
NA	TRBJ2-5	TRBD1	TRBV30	TGTGCCTGGAGTGAGGACAGGGTAGAGACCCAGTACTTC	CAWSEDRVETQYF
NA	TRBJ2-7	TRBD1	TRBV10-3	TGCGCCATCAGTCTGGGACAGGGACTCGAGCAGTACTTC	CAISLGQGLEQYF
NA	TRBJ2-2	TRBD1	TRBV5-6	TGTGCCAGCAAAGGGCCAGGGGGCAACACCGGGGAGCTGTTTTTT	CASKGPGGNTGELFF
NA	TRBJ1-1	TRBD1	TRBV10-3	TGTGCCATCAGTCAGGGGGCTTCGAACACTGAGGCTTTCTTT	CAISQGASNTEAFF
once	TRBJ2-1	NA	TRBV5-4	TGTGCCAGCAGCAGCCCCAGGCAGAACAATGAGCAGTTCTTC	CASSSPRQNNEQFF
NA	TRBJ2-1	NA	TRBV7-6	TGTGCCAGCAGCTTAAGCCTTATTGATGAGCAGTTCTTC	CASSLSLIDEQFF
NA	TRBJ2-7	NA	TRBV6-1	TGTGCCAGCAGTCTCTGGGCAGCTTCCTACGAGCAGTACTTC	CASSLWAASYEQYF
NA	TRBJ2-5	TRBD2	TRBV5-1	TGCGCCAGCAGCCGTGGGACTAACCAAGAGACCCAGTACTTC	CASSRGTNQETQYF
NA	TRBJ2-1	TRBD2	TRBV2	TGTGCCAGCAGTAGGGAGGGGACGGATGAGCAGTTCTTC	CASSREGTDEQFF
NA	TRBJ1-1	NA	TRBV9	TGTGCCAGCAGCGTAGTTGCGGGCGCTGAAGCTTTCTTT	CASSVVAGAEAFF
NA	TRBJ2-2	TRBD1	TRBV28	TGTGCCAGCAGTCGGGACAGGGTCACCGGGGAGCTGTTTTTT	CASSRDRVTGELFF
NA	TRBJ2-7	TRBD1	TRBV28	TGTGCCAGCACGCAGGGGGTCGATCCCTACGAGCAGTACTTC	CASTQGVDPYEQYF
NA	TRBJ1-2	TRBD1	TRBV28	TGTGCCAGCAGTACGACCGGGACAGCCCAGGATGGCTACACCTTC	CASSTTGTAQDGYTF
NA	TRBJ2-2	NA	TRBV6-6	TGTGCCAGCAGTTATGACTCCCCCACCGGGGAGCTGTTTTTT	CASSYDSPTGELFF
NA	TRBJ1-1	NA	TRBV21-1	TGTGCCACAACGAACAGCGGACAGGGGGCTCCGTTGAACACTGAAGCTTTCTTT	CATTNSGQGAPLNTEAFF
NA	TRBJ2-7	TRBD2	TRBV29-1	TGCAGCGTTCAGCGGGGGCACTACGAGCAGTACTTC	CSVQRGHYEQYF
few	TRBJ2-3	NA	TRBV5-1	TGCGCCAGCAGCTTGGGACAACCTGCAGATACGCAGTATTTT	CASSLGQPADTQYF
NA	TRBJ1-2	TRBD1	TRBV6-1	TGTGCCAGCAGTGAAGTCTTTTCCGGGACAGGGTATGGCTACACCTTC	CASSEVFSGTGYGYTF
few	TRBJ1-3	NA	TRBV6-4	TGTGCCAGCAGTAGGGAGGCAGGAATTGGAAACACCATATATTTT	CASSREAGIGNTIYF
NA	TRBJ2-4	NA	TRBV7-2	TGTGCCAGCAGCTTAGGGAGTAGCGGTAAAAACATTCAGTACTTC	CASSLGSSGKNIQYF
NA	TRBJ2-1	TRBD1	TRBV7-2	TGTGCCAGCAGCTTAGTTAGTCCGGACAGGGGGTTCTACAATGAGCAGTTCTTC	CASSLVSPDRGFYNEQFF
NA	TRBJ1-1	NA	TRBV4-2	TGTGCCAGCAGCCAAGAACAGGTGAACACTGAAGCTTTCTTT	CASSQEQVNTEAFF
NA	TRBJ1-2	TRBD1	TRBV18	TGTGCCAGCTCTCTCAGGGGGCGCATCGGCTACACCTTC	CASSLRGRIGYTF
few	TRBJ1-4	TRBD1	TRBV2	TGTGCCAGCAGTTCCGGGACAGGGGAGTTGCTGCTGTTTTTT	CASSSGTGELLLFF
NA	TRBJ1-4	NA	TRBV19	TGTGCCAGTAGTCCCCACCGGGACCTCCGGCGGGGCGAAAAACTGTTTTTC	CASSPHRDLRRGEKLFF
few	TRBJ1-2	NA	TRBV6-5	TGTGCCAGCAGCCCCTCGGGAGGAGGAGGCTACACCTTC	CASSPSGGGGYTF